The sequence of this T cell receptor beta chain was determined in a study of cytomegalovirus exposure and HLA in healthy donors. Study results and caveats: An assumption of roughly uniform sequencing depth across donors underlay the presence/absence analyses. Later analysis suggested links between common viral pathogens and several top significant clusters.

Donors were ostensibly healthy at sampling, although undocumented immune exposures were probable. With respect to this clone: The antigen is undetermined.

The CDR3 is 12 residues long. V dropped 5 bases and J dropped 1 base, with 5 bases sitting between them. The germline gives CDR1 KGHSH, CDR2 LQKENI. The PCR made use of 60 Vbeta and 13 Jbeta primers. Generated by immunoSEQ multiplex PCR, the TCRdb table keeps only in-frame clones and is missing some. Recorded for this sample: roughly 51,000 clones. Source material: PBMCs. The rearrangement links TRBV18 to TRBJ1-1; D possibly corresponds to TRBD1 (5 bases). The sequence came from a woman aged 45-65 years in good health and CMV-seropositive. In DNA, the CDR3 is TGTGCCAGCTCAACAGGGAACACTGAAGCTTTCTTT. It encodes CASSTGNTEAFF.